The T cell receptor (beta chain) under discussion was sequenced for a study of T cells in Graves' hyperthyroidism and ophthalmopathy. Each diagnosis drew on symptoms, thyroxine, TRAb, thyroid ultrasound and orbital computed tomography findings. This clonotype was detected many times. The antigen is not known. RNA transcripts were the template for amplifying TCR beta CDR3 regions. HTBI primers drove first-round RT-PCR of the TCR CDR3. Via MiXCR, TCRdb re-called the multiplex PCR reads, giving one row per CDR3 protein. The sample holds 30,000 to 45,000 distinct CDR3 sequences; 50% to 55% are singletons and the top ten take 17%. Study-wide results and limits: Stable hyperthyroidism and ophthalmopathy were separated using 13 V-J signatures.

Sequencing used blood. This TCR came from a middle-aged man with Graves' ophthalmopathy.

This CDR3 reads CASSLSGGPYEQYF. CDR3 DNA: TGTGCCAGCAGCTTATCGGGGGGCCCCTACGAGCAGTACTTC. The rearrangement uses TRBV7-8 and TRBJ2-7, with D possibly matching TRBD2 (7 bases). This CDR3 has 14 residues. The V end was cut by 2 bases, the J end by 2 bases, with 10 bases between. In germline, CDR1 is SGHVS, CDR2 FQNEAQ.